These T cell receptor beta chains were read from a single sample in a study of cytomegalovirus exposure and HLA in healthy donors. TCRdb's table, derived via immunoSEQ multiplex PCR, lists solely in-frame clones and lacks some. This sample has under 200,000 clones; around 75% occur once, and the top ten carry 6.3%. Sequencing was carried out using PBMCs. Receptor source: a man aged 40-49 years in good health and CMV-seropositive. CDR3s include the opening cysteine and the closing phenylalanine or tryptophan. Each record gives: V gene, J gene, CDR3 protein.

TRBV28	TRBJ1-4	CASSLAPTKLFF
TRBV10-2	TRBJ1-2	CASREAGGNYGYTF
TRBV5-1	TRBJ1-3	CASSAQGNSGNTIYF
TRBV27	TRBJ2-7	CASSSWTGGAYEQYF
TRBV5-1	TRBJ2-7	CASSWGGSGVYEQYF
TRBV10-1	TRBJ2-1	CASRRANEQFF
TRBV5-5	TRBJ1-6	CASTQEGDRVPLHF
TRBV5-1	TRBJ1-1	CASSAMQLNTEAFF
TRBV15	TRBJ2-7	CATSRDLQSAYEQYF
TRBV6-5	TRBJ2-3	CASSYGGGHTDTQYF
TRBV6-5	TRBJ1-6	CASSSAGTTSPLHF
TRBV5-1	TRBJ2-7	CASSPVGGGSYEQYF
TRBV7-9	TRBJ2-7	CASSRQVREQYF
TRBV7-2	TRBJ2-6	CASSLARTGGYGANVLTF
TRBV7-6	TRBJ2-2	CASSLFEGGTTGELFF
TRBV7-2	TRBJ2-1	CASPGQDYNEQFF
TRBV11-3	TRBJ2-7	CASSLLGLADAGCYEQYF
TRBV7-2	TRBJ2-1	CASSLGPGTGGNEQFF
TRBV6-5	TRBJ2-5	CASSYTQGGETQYF
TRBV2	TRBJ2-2	CASSGAGELFF
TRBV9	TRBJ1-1	CASSVDTRQIAEAFF
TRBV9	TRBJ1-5	CASSMGPTRSRGQPQHF
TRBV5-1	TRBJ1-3	CASSLAGGTGNTIYF
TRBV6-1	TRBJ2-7	CASSGDRGFEQYF
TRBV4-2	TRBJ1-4	CASSRGGGLGDEKLFF
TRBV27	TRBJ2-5	CASKGGRGGIETQYF